This TCR beta chain is drawn from a study of blood T cell repertoires in COVID-19. Study-wide background: Sites across the United States, Italy and Spain contributed samples from acute and convalescent COVID-19. PBMCs, B-cell-depleted T cells, or T cells were the source of the cDNA or gDNA that made up the material.

Enrolled through a virtual design, the participants were between roughly 18 and 100 years of age and came from under 30 US areas. TCRdb's copy holds only in-frame clones and misses some; the assay was immunoSEQ multiplex PCR. The table records about 380,000 clones, around 90% of them present only once. The CDR3 runs to 15 residues. The germline gives CDR1 SGHAT, CDR2 FQDESV (reference sequence). The germline V and J ends were trimmed by 0 bases and 3 bases, with 9 bases remaining between them. Sequenced material: PBMCs or T cells enriched from blood (not recorded which). The chain employs TRBV11-1 and TRBJ2-1; a possible D gene is TRBD2 (5 bases). The receptor was derived from a young woman who had recovered from COVID-19. The CDR3: CASSLARAVYNEQFF. CDR3 bases: TGTGCCAGCAGCTTAGCGAGGGCAGTCTACAATGAGCAGTTCTTC.